This passage covers 10 T cell receptor beta chains from one sample sequenced in a study of blood T cells in healthy people across ages. A second about 7 to 12 cycle PCR used barcoded and J-beta primers. TCRdb re-called the 5' RACE reads through MiXCR, storing one row per CDR3 protein. The top ten hold less than 2.5% of the sample, which has 1.5 million to 2 million distinct CDR3 sequences, about 49% seen once. Sequencing input: blood. The receptors stem from a middle-aged woman in good health.

The table lists this clonotype with a few counts. J is TRBJ1-2 and V is TRBV7-2; possibly TRBD1 for D (6 bases). The germline V gene encodes CDR1 SGHTA and CDR2 FQGNSA. The CDR3 has 14 residues. The V end lost 4 bases, the J end lost 8 bases, and 17 bases lay between the germline ends. Here the CDR3 DNA reads TGTGCCAGCAGCTCAGGACAGTGGCGATCGGGCTACACCTTC. Its protein is CASSSGQWRSGYTF.

The table lists this clonotype with a few counts. The chain uses TRBV27 and TRBJ2-1, with 7 bases matching TRBD2. This CDR3 has 18 residues. Germline lookup yields CDR1 MNHEY and CDR2 SMNVEV (reference sequence). Germline trimming cut 2 bases from V and 6 bases from J; bases unmatched to any gene: 16. CDR3 loop: CASSLEGKGRAKGNEQFF. CDR3 DNA sequence: TGTGCCAGCAGTTTAGAGGGAAAGGGGAGGGCGAAGGGCAATGAGCAGTTCTTC.

The rearrangement joins TRBV6-2 or TRBV6-3 to TRBJ2-5, with 9 nucleotides matching TRBD2. CDR3 size: 15 residues. Germline CDR1 and CDR2: MNHEY and SVGEGT. V lost 7 bases to trimming and J lost 2 bases; unmatched junction nucleotides: 8. The CDR3 DNA reads as TGTGCCAGCAATTTAGCGGGGGCCCCGCAAGAGACCCAGTACTTC. Its translation is CASNLAGAPQETQYF.

The rearrangement links TRBV6-5 to TRBJ2-1; TRBD2 agrees at 7 bases. CDR1 is MNHEY and CDR2 is SVGAGI in the germline V gene. The V gene end was trimmed by 4 bases and the J gene end by 3 bases; junction bases not matched to a gene: 9. The CDR3 totals 16 residues. CDR3 amino acids: CASSSTIGGGYNEQFF. In DNA, the CDR3 is TGTGCCAGCAGTTCCACTATAGGCGGGGGCTACAATGAGCAGTTCTTC.

Only a few counts were recorded for this clonotype. At one end, the junction sequence differs from germline, possibly due to a read error. The chain couples TRBV11-2 to TRBJ2-7; TRBD1 agrees at 10 bases. This CDR3 has 15 amino acids. The V gene's germline CDR1 is SGHAT and CDR2 FQNNGV. CDR3 protein: CASSLDRGPLYEQYF. As DNA, the CDR3 is TGTGCCAGCAGCCTAGACAGGGGGCCCCTCTACGAGCAGTACTTC. Complete variable domain (other parts from reference TRBV11-2 and TRBJ2-7): EAGVAQSPRYKIIEKRQSVAFWCNPISGHATLYWYQQILGQGPKLLIQFQNNGVVDDSQLPKDRFSAERLKGVDSTLKIQPAKLEDSAVYLCASSLDRGPLYEQYFGPGTRLTVT.

This clonotype was seen more than once but under ten times. V is TRBV9 and J is TRBJ2-5; 8 bases agree with TRBD1. Trimming at V came to 2 bases and at J to 7 bases, leaving 13 bases not matched to a gene. Germline CDR1 and CDR2: SGDLS and YYNGEE. There are 16 residues in the CDR3. This chain's CDR3 is CASSVGDRLKGMTQYF. The DNA for the CDR3 is TGTGCCAGCAGCGTGGGGGACAGGCTCAAGGGAATGACCCAGTACTTC. Looking up the rest from reference TRBV9 and TRBJ2-5 gives the full variable domain: DSGVTQTPKHLITATGQRVTLRCSPRSGDLSVYWYQQSLDQGLQFLIQYYNGEERAKGNILERFSAQQFPDLHSELNLSSLELGDSALYFCASSVGDRLKGMTQYFGPGTRLLVL.

This clonotype was found a few times. V gene TRBV7-2 combines with J gene TRBJ2-3; 7 bases map to TRBD2. The CDR3 consists of 15 residues. CDR1 and CDR2 (germline): SGHTA, FQGNSA. After removal of 5 bases from V and 5 bases from J, the junction contained 10 bases not matched to a gene. CDR3 sequence: CASSPAGPQRDTQYF. The DNA of the CDR3 is TGTGCCAGCAGCCCAGCGGGGCCGCAGAGAGATACGCAGTATTTT.

The chain carries TRBV7-2 and TRBJ1-2, with a weak D call TRBD1 (5 bases). CDR1 and CDR2 (germline): SGHTA, FQGNSA. V lost 0 bases, J lost 3 bases, and 14 bases lay in between. The CDR3 loop spans 16 amino acids. CDR3 residues: CASSLARQGHDYGYTF. CDR3 coding DNA: TGTGCCAGCAGCTTAGCGCGGCAGGGCCACGACTATGGCTACACCTTC. Full variable domain (remainder filled in from reference TRBV7-2 and TRBJ1-2): GAGVSQSPSNKVTEKGKDVELRCDPISGHTALYWYRQSLGQGLEFLIYFQGNSAPDKSGLPSDRFSAERTGGSVSTLTIQRTQQEDSAVYLCASSLARQGHDYGYTFGSGTRLTVV.

Details on this clonotype: One end of the junction does not line up with germline, which may come from a read error. V usage is TRBV6-5 and J usage is TRBJ2-3; TRBD1 or TRBD2 may be the D gene (5 bases each). Per the germline V gene, CDR1 is MNHEY and CDR2 is SVGAGI. The CDR3 covers 17 residues. The CDR3 loop reads CASSFTTGPGRTDTQYF. The CDR3, as DNA: TGTGCCAGCAGTTTCACCACCGGACCGGGACGCACTGATACGCAGTATTTT.

This chain joins TRBV12-5 and TRBJ2-1; 7 positions match TRBD2. The CDR3 has 15 residues. Germline lookup yields CDR1 LGHNT and CDR2 FRNRAP. J was trimmed by 5 bases and V by 2 bases; bases with no gene match: 6. CDR3 sequence reads: CASGLWGGAHNEQFF. CDR3 nucleotide sequence: TGTGCTAGTGGTTTGTGGGGGGGAGCCCACAATGAGCAGTTCTTC. Variable domain in full (rest from reference TRBV12-5 and TRBJ2-1): DARVTQTPRHKVTEMGQEVTMRCQPILGHNTVFWYRQTMMQGLELLAYFRNRAPLDDSGMPKDRFSAEMPDATLATLKIQPSEPRDSAVYFCASGLWGGAHNEQFFGPGTRLTVL.